The rows below give T cell receptor beta chains drawn from one sample of a study of shared clonotypes between healthy human individuals. Using immunoSEQ multiplex PCR, the repertoire was profiled, and TCRdb retains in-frame clones only, with some absent. In the table there are roughly 2,500,000 clones, roughly 93% of which are singletons. Sequenced input: naive CD4+ T cells from PBMCs. The origin of the receptors is a man younger than 30 in good health. Some clones in this sample may be carry-over from other donors' samples. CDR3s include the opening cysteine and the closing phenylalanine or tryptophan. Each record gives: V gene, CDR3 protein.

>TRBV27
CASSLLAISSYEQYF
>TRBV28
CASRRVQGPLFEQYF
>TRBV5-1
CASSLDRNEAFF
>TRBV9
CASSVASGSLGGEQFF
>TRBV25-1
CASSGGNSYEQYF
>TRBV29-1
CSVNSGMETQYF
>TRBV30
CAWSVSRGTEQYF
>TRBV11-2
CASSLGLLEQYF
>TRBV6-5
CASRQLATDTQYF
>TRBV19
CASSPHSAGFTDTQYF
>TRBV27
CASRRGQAFNSPLHF
>TRBV5-1
CASSPTIGAPYEQYF
>TRBV6-5
CASSYYSGTQGTEAFF
>TRBV18
CASSPPANSGNTIYF
>TRBV6-1
CASNQAISYEQYF
>TRBV20-1
CSAHSNEQYF
>TRBV5-1
CASSLRGGNEQFF
>TRBV29-1
CSVDGDTYEQYF
>TRBV27
CASSFHRSSYEQYF
>TRBV18
CASSPPRGTGGEKLFF
>TRBV5-1
CASSYYSGSGDNEQFF
>TRBV5-1
CASNLAGLGTDTQYF
>TRBV14
CASSQRGTVGYTF
>TRBV5-4
CASSLIAGGYNEQFF
>TRBV6-1
CASSGSTDTQYF
>TRBV5-1
CASSPYRTPNTEAFF
>TRBV7-9
CASSQGPPVNTEAFF
>TRBV6-5
CASSVNRGHGNTIYF
>TRBV5-1
CASSPPGGILNTEAFF
>TRBV9
CASSVDWNQETQYF
>TRBV6-1
CASSPLSRGFKVFF
>TRBV27
CASSLSRASDSYNEQFF
>TRBV5-1
CASSLPGLPSGANVLTF
>TRBV9
CASSVGLAGEETQYF
>TRBV5-4
CASSLGTEQYNEQFF
>TRBV27
CASSLNRGGSYEQYF